Each of the 11 T cell receptor beta chains below was sequenced from the same sample in a study of cytomegalovirus exposure and HLA in healthy donors. The primer mix had 60 Vbeta and 13 Jbeta primers. Assay: immunoSEQ multiplex PCR; the TCRdb copy retains only in-frame clones and omits some. This table has some 120,000 clones, about 78% appearing once. The sequencing sample was made of PBMCs. The source is a woman aged 40 to 50 in good health and CMV-seropositive.

Only a few counts were recorded for this clone. V is TRBV25-1 and J is TRBJ1-2; 7 bases are a match to TRBD1. V lost 2 bases, J lost 8 bases, and 8 bases stayed unmatched. The length of the CDR3 is 14 residues. Germline V lookup: CDR1 MGHDK, CDR2 SYGVNS. CDR3: CASSERTGSFGYTF. The CDR3 coding sequence is TGTGCCAGCAGTGAAAGGACAGGATCTTTCGGCTACACCTTC.

The chain is built from TRBV19 and TRBJ1-5; D perhaps matches TRBD1 (5 bases). Germline V lookup: CDR1 LNHDA, CDR2 SQIVND (reference sequence). V dropped 6 bases and J dropped 5 bases, with 20 bases sitting between them. There are 16 residues in the CDR3. The CDR3 nucleotides read TGTGCCAGTAGGTCCCGGGAGGGGAAGAAAGATCAGCCCCAGCATTTT. Its protein is CASRSREGKKDQPQHF.

The V call is TRBV2, the J call TRBJ1-4; 10 nucleotides line up with TRBD1. This CDR3 contains 14 residues. The junction had 1 base not matched to a gene; V was cut back by 2 bases and J by 7 bases. CDR1 is SNHLY, CDR2 FYNNEI, per germline. The CDR3 sequence: CASSERQGAEKLFF. The CDR3 bases are TGTGCCAGCAGTGAAAGACAGGGGGCTGAAAAACTGTTTTTT.

This clone has just a few counts. This sequence joins TRBV11-2 and TRBJ2-3; D not resolved. Trimming removed 0 bases from V and 11 bases from J, with 12 bases in between. The CDR3 runs to 13 residues. From germline, CDR1 is SGHAT and CDR2 FQNNGV. The DNA for the CDR3 is TGTGCCAGCAGCTTAGAAAGAGCCCTCGAGCAGTATTTT. Amino acids: CASSLERALEQYF.

The V gene is TRBV7-6, the J gene TRBJ2-5; 8 bases are shared with TRBD2. Germline CDR1 reads SGHVS; CDR2 reads FNYEAQ. The CDR3 extends over 14 amino acids. V lost 5 bases to trimming and J lost 1 base; unmatched junction nucleotides: 3. CDR3 in amino acids: CASSLGLGQETQYF. CDR3 bases: TGTGCCAGCAGCCTGGGACTAGGCCAAGAGACCCAGTACTTC.

This clone came up a few times. The rearrangement joins TRBV29-1 to TRBJ2-5; D gene ambiguous. The CDR3 totals 11 residues. Germline V gene lookup returns CDR1 SQVTM and CDR2 ANQGSEA. The V gene lost 5 bases and the J gene lost 5 bases, with 9 bases spanning the gap. Here the CDR3 DNA reads TGCAGCGTTCTGTTTTTGGAGACCCAGTACTTC. Encoded protein: CSVLFLETQYF.

This clone has only a few counts. The chain combines TRBV10-3 with TRBJ2-2, with 9 bases aligning to TRBD1. The ends lost 6 bases at V and 0 bases at J; junction bases unmatched: 11. The CDR3 has 18 residues. Germline lookup yields CDR1 ENHRY and CDR2 SYGVKD. The DNA of the CDR3 is TGTGCCATCAGCCGGGGGGACAGGGAACCACCGAACACCGGGGAGCTGTTTTTT. It yields the protein CAISRGDREPPNTGELFF.

Concerning this clone itself: The junction departs from the called germline gene at one end, perhaps through a read error. This chain joins TRBV7-7 and TRBJ2-7, with TRBD1 as a possible D gene (5 bases). Germline CDR1 is SSHAT and CDR2 is FNYEAQ (reference sequence). CDR3 length: 14 amino acids. CDR3 nucleotides: TGTGCTAGCAGCTTGCGGCCTGGGGCCCACGAGCAGTACTTC. The encoded protein is CASSLRPGAHEQYF.

V gene TRBV7-9 combines with J gene TRBJ2-2; perhaps TRBD1 as D (6 bases). CDR1 is SEHNR and CDR2 is FQNEAQ in the germline V gene (reference sequence). With 7 bases removed from V and 2 bases from J, the gap between germline ends came to 11 bases. The CDR3 sequence is 14 residues long. Written as DNA, the CDR3 is TGTGCCAGCAAAGGGACATCCAACACCGGGGAGCTGTTTTTT. Amino acids: CASKGTSNTGELFF.

The chain links TRBV9 to TRBJ1-1; 7 positions agree with TRBD1. The CDR3 sequence is 16 residues long. Germline V gene lookup returns CDR1 SGDLS and CDR2 YYNGEE. V lost 2 bases, J lost 0 bases, and 7 bases stayed unmatched. The CDR3 sequence is CASSVWDSVMNTEAFF. CDR3 in DNA: TGTGCCAGCAGCGTCTGGGACAGCGTGATGAACACTGAAGCTTTCTTT. Full variable domain (remainder filled in from reference TRBV9 and TRBJ1-1): DSGVTQTPKHLITATGQRVTLRCSPRSGDLSVYWYQQSLDQGLQFLIQYYNGEERAKGNILERFSAQQFPDLHSELNLSSLELGDSALYFCASSVWDSVMNTEAFFGQGTRLTVV.

The rearrangement links TRBV28 to TRBJ1-1; D possibly corresponds to TRBD1 (6 bases). This CDR3 spans 13 amino acids. CDR1 and CDR2 from the germline V gene are MDHEN and SYDVKM. V was shortened by 8 bases and J by 3 bases, with 13 bases between the two germline ends. CDR3 sequence: CASFPGAYTEAFF. The CDR3 DNA reads TGTGCCAGCTTCCCAGGGGCGTACACTGAAGCTTTCTTT.